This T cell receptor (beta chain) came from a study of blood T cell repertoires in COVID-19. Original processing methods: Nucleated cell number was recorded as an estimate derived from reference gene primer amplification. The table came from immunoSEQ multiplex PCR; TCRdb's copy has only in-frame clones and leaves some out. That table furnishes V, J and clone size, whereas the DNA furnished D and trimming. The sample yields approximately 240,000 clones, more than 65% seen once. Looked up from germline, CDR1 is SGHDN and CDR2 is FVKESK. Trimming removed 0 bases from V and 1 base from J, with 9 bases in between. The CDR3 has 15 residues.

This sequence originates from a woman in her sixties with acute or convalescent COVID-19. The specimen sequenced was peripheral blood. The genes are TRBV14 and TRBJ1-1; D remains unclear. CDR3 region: CASSQDMAKNTEAFF. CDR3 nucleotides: TGTGCCAGCAGCCAAGATATGGCCAAGAACACTGAAGCTTTCTTT.